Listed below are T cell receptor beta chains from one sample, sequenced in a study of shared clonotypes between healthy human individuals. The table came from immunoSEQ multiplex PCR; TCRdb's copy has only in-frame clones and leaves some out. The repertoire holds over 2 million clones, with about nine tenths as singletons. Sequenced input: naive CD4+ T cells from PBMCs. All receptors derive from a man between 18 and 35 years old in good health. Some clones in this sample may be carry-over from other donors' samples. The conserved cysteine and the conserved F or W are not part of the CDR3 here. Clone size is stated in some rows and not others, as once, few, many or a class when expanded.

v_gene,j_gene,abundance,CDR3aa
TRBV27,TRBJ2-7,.,ASRPGGGYEQY
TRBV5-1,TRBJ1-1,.,ASSLVAANTEAF
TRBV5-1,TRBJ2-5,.,ASSFTLGQETQY
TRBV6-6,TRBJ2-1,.,ASSYSSGRYNEQF
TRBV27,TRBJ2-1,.,ASRKTGEGGYNEQF
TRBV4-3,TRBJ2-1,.,ASSQARQGVYNEQF
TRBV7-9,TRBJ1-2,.,ASSRDRFGGYT
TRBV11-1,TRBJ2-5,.,ASSRPGHPQETQY
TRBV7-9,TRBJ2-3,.,ASGYRGRTDTQY
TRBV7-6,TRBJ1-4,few,ASSLLGQGSEKLF
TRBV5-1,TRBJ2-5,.,ASSWMSGTLGQETQY
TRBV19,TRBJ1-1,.,ASRRDSRTLNTEAF
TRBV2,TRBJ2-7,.,ASSEYRTSGPYEQY
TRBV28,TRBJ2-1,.,ASRRDGRMYNEQF
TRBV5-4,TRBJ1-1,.,ASSLKPNTEAF
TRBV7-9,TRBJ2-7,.,ASSFHEEQY
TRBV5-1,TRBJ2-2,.,ASTPSGSDTGELF
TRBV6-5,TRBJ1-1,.,ASSYALFFGEAF
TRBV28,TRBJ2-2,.,ASSFRGVGELF
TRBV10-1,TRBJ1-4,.,ASSESEGVNEKLF
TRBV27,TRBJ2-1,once,ASRPTSGSVISYNEQF
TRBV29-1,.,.,SARGGSGSSYEQY
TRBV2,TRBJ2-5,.,ASSENRGKTQY
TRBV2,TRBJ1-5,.,ASSVGDQPQH